These 5 T cell receptor beta chains share one sample of origin, sequenced in a study of CD4 T cells in relation to SARS-CoV-2 and coronaviruses. Which antigens these TCRs recognize remains unknown. Before the COVID-19 pandemic, during about 2011-2019, CD4+ T cells were taken from unexposed donors. Isolation of CD4+ T cells took place after less than 13 days in culture. The assay was immunoSEQ multiplex PCR, and TCRdb's table has in-frame clones only and misses some. The table has more than 25,000 clones, about three quarters seen once. Sequenced material: CD4+ T cells from PBMCs, cultured in vitro. These receptors were obtained from a human donor in good health.

This chain connects TRBV27 to TRBJ1-2; weak D call: TRBD1 (5 bases). The length of the CDR3 is 12 residues. Deletions cut 8 bases from V and 14 bases from J, with 21 bases between. The germline gives CDR1 MNHEY, CDR2 SMNVEV (reference sequence). CDR3 bases: TGTGCCAGCGGTAGAGACAGTGGGTTTTGGACCTTC. Protein: CASGRDSGFWTF.

J is TRBJ2-2 and V is TRBV5-1; the D is unclear. Trimming pared 0 bases from V and 12 bases from J, leaving 9 bases between. Germline values: CDR1 SGHRS, CDR2 YFSETQ. CDR3 length: 12 residues. CDR3 amino acids: CASSLGSVKLFF. In DNA, the CDR3 is TGCGCCAGCAGCTTGGGTTCTGTGAAGCTGTTTTTT.

This sequence joins TRBV6-5 and TRBJ1-6; D might be TRBD1 (6 bases). Germline CDR1 reads MNHEY; CDR2 reads SVGAGI. The CDR3 covers 15 residues. V was trimmed by 11 bases and J by 8 bases, leaving 22 bases between them. The DNA for the CDR3 is TGTGCCTCCTCGGGGGGCCTACCGGGGGATTCACCCCTCCACTTT. Translation gives CASSGGLPGDSPLHF.

The V gene is TRBV2, the J gene TRBJ1-1; D gene ambiguous. Trimming took off 6 bases at V and 3 bases at J, with 17 bases between the two ends. Germline V gives CDR1 SNHLY, CDR2 FYNNEI. The CDR3 length is 15 residues. The CDR3 loop is CASRKDLRSYTEAFF. The CDR3 DNA reads as TGTGCCAGCAGGAAAGACTTGAGGAGTTACACTGAAGCTTTCTTT.

The chain employs TRBV29-1 and TRBJ2-1; 8 nucleotides agree with TRBD2. This CDR3 is built from 14 residues. Trimming removed 4 bases from V and 4 bases from J; junction bases left unmatched: 6. Germline V gives CDR1 SQVTM, CDR2 ANQGSEA. CDR3 residues: CSVGKAGGYNEQFF. CDR3 DNA sequence: TGCAGCGTTGGTAAGGCGGGGGGTTACAATGAGCAGTTCTTC.